This TCR beta chain originates from a study of shared clonotypes between healthy human individuals (dated by TCRdb to about 2020). Turning to the overall study: A few men and a couple of women, aged 18 to 49 years, made up the cohort. For each donor, CD4 naive and CD4 memory were each given three plates, CD8 naive was given two plates, and CD8 memory was given one plate. Blood TCR repertoires of five healthy adults were deeply sequenced to estimate repertoire size and the extent of clonotype sharing between individuals. To increase sequencing depth and limit assay-specific biases, different laboratories used diverse techniques to prepare libraries and sequence TCR repertoires. Between about 0.94 and 8.9 billion PBMCs per donor were obtained by leukapheresis.

TCR CDR3 regions were amplified from genomic DNA by multiplex PCR using the deep immunoSEQ assay. Genomic DNA extracted from each cell subset was distributed evenly over all wells of several immunoSEQ 96-well plates, and each plate served as one replicate. For sorted subsets, each replicate PCR was loaded with 200 ng genomic DNA, equivalent to 30,000 or so T cell genomes. Purified libraries were quantified with a Qubit 3.0 fluorometer, sized on a Bioanalyzer 2100, and re-quantified with the KAPA Library Quantification kit. Every immunoSEQ 96-well plate was sequenced on a separate single-read 150-cycle Illumina NextSeq 550 flow cell. The original methods were these. Because the immunoSEQ output included only junctional sequences and no quality scores, the filtering could not be the same as the filtering used for full-length reads. Sequences were annotated with PyIR, a Python wrapper for IgBLAST v1.9, and V/J genes and CDR3 were assigned using IMGT germline references. Reads were filtered out if the reads had weak V/J assignments (E-value above 1e-6), no CDR3, stop codons, out-of-frame junctions, or ambiguous translated residues. A V3J clonotype was defined by an identical inferred V gene, J gene, and CDR3 amino acid sequence. To compute the percentage overlap between repertoires, the number of shared unique clonotypes was divided by the size of the smaller repertoire. Richness of each repertoire was evaluated using RTK rarefaction, the Chao1 estimator, and Recon v2.1 estimates of unobserved clonotypes. For all TCRbeta clonotypes obtained by the gDNA method from a handful of donors, generation probabilities were computed with OLGA. The table comes from immuneACCESS by way of TCRdb, which keeps in-frame sequences with V and J called. Part of the clones is missing from these tables; in studies checked, under half for an unresolved V gene and the rest for unknown reasons. The V and J calls and clone size are taken from that table; D and trimming were inferred from the DNA. This sample gives about 2.1 million clones in total; about 92% of them show up just once. In total, the top ten clones hold under 2% of the sample.

For the CD8 naive samples, CD45RO-negative cells were positively selected for CCR7, yielding a CD45RA+CCR7+ population from which TemRA cells were excluded. The donors were healthy, HIV-negative adults with no recently reported acute infections or vaccinations. All donors were Caucasian adults living in Nashville, Tennessee, USA. Blood was collected by leukapheresis, and PBMCs were isolated by Ficoll-Histopaque density gradient centrifugation and then cryopreserved in liquid nitrogen vapor phase. Purity and quantity of every magnetically sorted T cell population were checked by analytical flow cytometry. From each sorted fraction, genomic DNA was isolated and quantified by UV absorbance on a Nanodrop 2000c. Based on the germline V gene, the CDR1 and CDR2 sequences are MGHRA and YSYEKL. The junction carries 12 bases between V and J, which are trimmed by 1 base and 2 bases respectively. Taken from cysteine to phenylalanine, the CDR3 has 15 residues. Of the read, only the CDR3 DNA is kept; its 45 bases are in frame from base 1.

On this clone itself: Its target antigen remains unknown. No base-level quality is on record; no much larger clone is a single base apart.

Broader findings and caveats from the paper: Pairwise subsampling led to the expectation that sequencing depth would affect the degree of clonotype sharing among donors. Larger estimated clonotype richness was generally found for naive subsets than for memory subsets. Compared with non-shared clonotypes, the clonotypes found in all four sorted-subset donors had higher generation probabilities. Across several donors, roughly 5.1% of naive CD4, roughly 3.4% of naive CD8, about 2.3% of memory CD4, and under 0.45% of memory CD8 clonotypes were shared. Sampling was restricted to blood, and TCR repertoires in tissues likely differ from the TCR repertoires found in blood. Even with the large sequencing depth, rarefaction of the sorted-subset datasets indicated that sequencing was incomplete. The small number of donors limited the genetic and exposure-history diversity represented.

The sequence links TRBV4-1 to TRBJ2-7, with the identity of the D gene unclear. The sequenced sample consisted of naive CD8+ T cells from PBMCs. The cell subset or site label of this sample denotes: CD45RA+CCR7+. The clonotype comes from a man younger than 35 in good health. Some clones in this sample may be carry-over from other donors' samples. Read as DNA, the sequence is TGCGCCAGCAGCCAAGTAGGAGAGGCCCCCTACGAGCAGTACTTC. Its translation reads: CASSQVGEAPYEQYF.